The entry that follows covers one TCR beta chain sequence. TCR sequencing covered three patients who responded to pembrolizumab. Looked up from germline, CDR1 is MDHEN and CDR2 is SYDVKM. Trimming removed 2 bases from V and 7 bases from J, with 12 bases in between. This CDR3 is 14 amino acids long. This record belongs to a study of PD-1 blockade in mismatch repair-deficient tumors. Libraries were prepared by immunoSEQ multiplex PCR; TCRdb keeps only in-frame clonotypes and omits some of them. The table lists around 120,000 clones, 88% of them singletons. This sample comprised peripheral blood, obtained approximately 72 weeks after starting pembrolizumab. The J gene is TRBJ2-1, the V gene TRBV28; D gene unclear. The receptor's source is an adult with mismatch repair-deficient cancer. The DNA for the CDR3 is TGTGCCAGCAGTTTACGGGCCCTGAAGAATGAGCAGTTCTTC. Protein product: CASSLRALKNEQFF.